The rows below give T cell receptor beta chains drawn from one sample of a study of CD8+CD57+ T cells in acquired aplastic anemia. Using its own MiXCR run on the reads, TCRdb lists one record per CDR3 protein. The repertoire holds 150,000 or so distinct CDR3 sequences, with approximately 52% as singletons. The source material was sorted CD4+, CD8+, or CD8+CD57+ T cells (not recorded which) from PBMCs. Receptors were obtained from a human donor with aplastic anemia. Both conserved end residues are part of each CDR3. D genes are given only for firm matches. Not every row has a clone size; where given, it reads once, few, many or a size class.

D	size	J	V	CDR3	DNA
.	.	TRBJ1-1	TRBV2	CASRAGMNTEAFF	TGTGCCAGCAGGGCGGGGATGAACACTGAAGCTTTCTTT
.	many	TRBJ2-2	TRBV7-6	CASSLDLTRPGELFF	TGTGCCAGCAGCTTAGACCTCACTCGTCCCGGGGAGCTGTTTTTT
TRBD1	.	TRBJ2-2	TRBV7-2	CASRPTGDGELFF	TGTGCCAGCAGGCCGACAGGGGATGGGGAGCTGTTTTTT
TRBD1	.	TRBJ1-2	TRBV29-1	CSAVQGANYGYTF	TGCAGCGCCGTCCAGGGGGCGAACTATGGCTACACCTTC
TRBD1	many	TRBJ2-3	TRBV19	CASSMGTGGLDTQYF	TGTGCCAGTAGTATGGGGACAGGGGGCTTGGATACGCAGTATTTT
TRBD2	.	TRBJ2-7	TRBV5-6	CASSFPSRGGYEQYF	TGTGCCAGCAGCTTTCCGTCTCGGGGGGGATACGAGCAGTACTTC
.	.	TRBJ2-5	TRBV7-9	CASSEQGDQYF	TGTGCCAGCAGCGAGCAGGGAGACCAGTACTTC
.	.	TRBJ2-1	TRBV11-2	CASGPGRSSYNEQFF	TGTGCCAGCGGCCCCGGCAGGAGCTCCTACAATGAGCAGTTCTTC
.	.	TRBJ1-1	TRBV20-1	CSARQTGWNTEAFF	TGCAGTGCTAGACAGACAGGCTGGAACACTGAAGCTTTCTTT
TRBD1	few	TRBJ1-2	TRBV6-1	CASRVDRYLYGYTF	TGTGCCAGCAGAGTGGACAGGTACCTATATGGCTACACCTTC
.	.	TRBJ2-1	TRBV10-3	CASSLGGYYNGQFF	TGTGCCAGCAGCCTGGGGGGATATTACAATGGGCAGTTCTTC
TRBD2	many	TRBJ2-1	TRBV5-4	CASSLRAGGPGNEQFF	TGTGCCAGCAGCTTGCGTGCGGGGGGGCCGGGGAATGAGCAGTTCTTC
.	many	TRBJ1-6	TRBV3-1	CASSPQGPAWSYNSPLHF	TGTGCCAGCAGCCCCCAAGGCCCAGCGTGGTCCTATAATTCACCCCTCCACTTT
.	.	TRBJ1-5	TRBV15	CATSGRRDQPQHF	TGTGCCACCAGCGGACGACGGGATCAGCCCCAGCATTTT
.	many	TRBJ1-2	TRBV6-1	CASSEFEANYGYTF	TGTGCCAGCAGTGAATTTGAGGCTAACTATGGCTACACCTTC
TRBD1	.	TRBJ1-1	TRBV24-1	CATSDTRTGHHEAFF	TGTGCCACCAGTGATACTAGGACAGGGCATCATGAAGCTTTCTTT
.	many	TRBJ2-7	TRBV5-5	CASSLGWSGVVEQYF	TGTGCCAGCAGCTTGGGGTGGTCCGGTGTGGTGGAGCAGTACTTC
.	many	TRBJ2-3	TRBV2	CASSEARRVRFTDTQYF	TGTGCCAGCAGTGAAGCCCGGCGAGTCCGGTTCACAGATACGCAGTATTTT
.	.	TRBJ2-2	TRBV6-1	CASRAIGELFF	TGTGCCAGCAGGGCGATCGGGGAGCTGTTTTTT
.	few	TRBJ1-6	TRBV7-2	CASSLWTIGLNSPLHF	TGTGCCAGCAGCTTATGGACCATCGGTTTGAATTCACCCCTCCACTTT
TRBD1	many	TRBJ2-7	TRBV7-9	CASSPGQAYSYEQYF	TGTGCCAGCAGCCCCGGACAGGCTTACTCCTACGAGCAGTACTTC
.	.	TRBJ1-2	TRBV2	CASKLGARGYTF	TGTGCCAGCAAGCTGGGGGCTCGTGGCTACACCTTC
.	.	TRBJ2-7	TRBV15	CATSRNGGGNAYEQYF	TGTGCCACCAGCAGGAATGGGGGCGGGAACGCCTACGAGCAGTACTTC
.	.	TRBJ2-7	TRBV20-1	CSAWGGQASNYEQYF	TGCAGTGCCTGGGGAGGACAGGCTAGTAACTACGAGCAGTACTTC
TRBD2	.	TRBJ2-3	TRBV29-1	CSANSAGTSLLTDTQYF	TGCAGCGCCAACTCAGCCGGGACTAGCCTCCTCACAGATACGCAGTATTTT
.	.	TRBJ2-1	TRBV7-6	CASSSSLRDTYNEQFF	TGTGCCAGCAGCTCGAGCTTGCGGGACACCTACAATGAGCAGTTCTTC
.	many	TRBJ1-2	TRBV9	CASSAPDGYTF	TGTGCCAGCAGCGCCCCGGATGGCTACACCTTC
.	many	TRBJ1-1	TRBV11-1	CASSQVRVSAAEAFF	TGTGCCAGCAGCCAGGTCAGGGTATCCGCCGCTGAAGCTTTCTTT
.	.	TRBJ2-3	TRBV19	CASSAATGSDTQYF	TGTGCCAGTAGTGCCGCAACTGGAAGCGATACGCAGTATTTT
.	.	TRBJ1-2	TRBV10-3	CASRPGLYGGYTF	TGTGCCAGCAGACCCGGGCTTTACGGTGGCTACACCTTC
.	.	TRBJ2-7	TRBV5-1	CASSLVGGRYEQYF	TGCGCCAGCAGCTTGGTTGGAGGGCGCTACGAGCAGTACTTC
.	.	TRBJ2-4	TRBV20-1	CSARDPLAKNIQYF	TGCAGTGCTAGAGATCCCCTAGCCAAAAACATTCAGTACTTC
.	many	TRBJ2-5	TRBV19	CASSPRRWGETQYF	TGTGCCAGTAGTCCTCGGAGGTGGGGGGAGACCCAGTACTTC
.	.	TRBJ1-4	TRBV7-9	CASSKGDIGTNEKLFF	TGTGCCAGCAGCAAGGGGGATATCGGGACTAATGAAAAACTGTTTTTT
.	.	TRBJ2-2	TRBV15	CATSRDVGASGELFF	TGTGCCACCAGCAGAGATGTGGGGGCATCCGGGGAGCTGTTTTTT
.	many	TRBJ1-6	TRBV10-3	CAIAEDISYNSPLHF	TGTGCCATCGCCGAGGACATCTCCTATAATTCACCCCTCCACTTT
TRBD1	.	TRBJ1-6	TRBV5-1	CASSLGGQDSPLHF	TGCGCCAGCAGCTTGGGGGGACAGGATTCACCCCTCCACTTT
TRBD1	.	TRBJ2-2	TRBV11-1	CASSSPGTENTGELFF	TGTGCCAGCAGCTCACCCGGGACAGAGAACACCGGGGAGCTGTTTTTT
.	.	TRBJ1-6	TRBV7-2	CASVEGGYSPLHF	TGTGCCAGCGTTGAGGGGGGATATTCACCCCTCCACTTT
.	many	TRBJ2-2	TRBV12-3/TRBV12-4	CASSPYRDNTGELFF	TGTGCCAGCAGTCCCTACAGGGACAACACCGGGGAGCTGTTTTTT
.	few	TRBJ2-7	TRBV29-1	CSVVGDAFYEQYF	TGCAGCGTGGTGGGGGATGCTTTCTACGAGCAGTACTTC
TRBD2	.	TRBJ2-5	TRBV20-1	CSARDAGGPQETQYF	TGCAGTGCTAGAGATGCGGGGGGACCCCAAGAGACCCAGTACTTC
.	few	TRBJ1-1	TRBV29-1	CSVAGEMNTEAFF	TGCAGCGTTGCAGGGGAAATGAACACTGAAGCTTTCTTT
.	.	TRBJ1-1	TRBV29-1	CSVEAGGGRGWTEAFF	TGCAGCGTTGAAGCGGGGGGCGGTCGGGGCTGGACTGAAGCTTTCTTT
.	.	TRBJ2-5	TRBV20-1	CSARRTGKETQYF	TGCAGTGCTAGACGAACAGGGAAGGAGACCCAGTACTTC
.	many	TRBJ1-1	TRBV11-1	CASSPFGWEGATNTEAFF	TGTGCCAGCAGCCCTTTCGGGTGGGAAGGGGCAACCAACACTGAAGCTTTCTTT
TRBD2	many	TRBJ2-7	TRBV5-1	CASSLGSGGPSYEQYF	TGCGCCAGCAGCTTGGGTAGCGGGGGGCCCTCCTACGAGCAGTACTTC
.	.	TRBJ1-5	TRBV4-1	CASSQDSQGLINQPQHF	TGCGCCAGCAGCCAAGATTCGCAGGGTCTTATCAATCAGCCCCAGCATTTT
TRBD1	few	TRBJ2-7	TRBV2	CASSGLRTGSYEQYF	TGTGCCAGCAGTGGACTACGGACAGGGAGCTACGAGCAGTACTTC
.	.	TRBJ2-7	TRBV10-3	CAISERTQLGYEQYF	TGTGCCATCAGTGAGCGGACACAGCTTGGGTACGAGCAGTACTTC
.	.	TRBJ2-5	TRBV6-5	CASSVIGQETQYF	TGTGCCAGCAGTGTTATAGGCCAAGAGACCCAGTACTTC
.	.	TRBJ2-5	TRBV20-1	CSARLEGEETQYF	TGCAGTGCTAGACTAGAGGGTGAAGAGACCCAGTACTTC
.	.	TRBJ1-5	TRBV20-1	CSASRTPNQPQHF	TGCAGTGCTAGTAGGACCCCTAATCAGCCCCAGCATTTT
.	.	TRBJ2-7	TRBV7-7	CASIPIYEQYF	TGTGCCAGCATACCGATCTACGAGCAGTACTTC